This TCR beta chain derives from a study of CD8+ T cells in alopecia areata. This clone occurred a few times. Trimming removed 7 bases at V and 4 bases at J, with 16 bases between. Germline CDR1 and CDR2: LNHDA and SQIVND (reference sequence). The CDR3 consists of 14 residues. Noted treatment: oral pan-JAK inhibitor, 5-10 mg twice daily. Investigators isolated RNA and reverse transcribed it into cDNA to act as the sequencing template. Some clones are missing from TCRdb's copy, which holds only in-frame ones; the method was immunoSEQ multiplex PCR. The sample has about 140,000 clones, about 88% seen once.

This TCR came from a human donor with alopecia areata. The source was CD8+ T cells sorted from blood, collected at week 4, from a patient treated with tofacitinib. The chain has TRBV19 and TRBJ1-2; D might be TRBD1 (5 bases). For the CDR3, the DNA is TGTGCCAGTACCACCTGGGGGGTGAGCTATGGCTACACCTTC. The encoded protein is CASTTWGVSYGYTF.